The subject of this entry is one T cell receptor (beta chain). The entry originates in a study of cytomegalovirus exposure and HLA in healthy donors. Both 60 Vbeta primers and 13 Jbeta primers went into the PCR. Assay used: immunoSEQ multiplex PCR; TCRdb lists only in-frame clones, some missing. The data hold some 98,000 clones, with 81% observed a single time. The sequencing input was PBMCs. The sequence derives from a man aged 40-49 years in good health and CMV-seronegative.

The DNA for the CDR3 is TGCGCCAGCAGCTTAGGGACAGGTCGTGGAGATACGCAGTATTTT. Translated, it gives CASSLGTGRGDTQYF. The chain uses TRBV5-1 and TRBJ2-3, with 8 bases that match TRBD1. Germline assignment: CDR1 SGHRS and CDR2 YFSETQ. V was clipped by 2 bases and J by 5 bases; unmatched bases: 7. The CDR3 is 15 amino acids. Based on the CDR3 plus reference TRBV5-1 and TRBJ2-3, the full variable domain is KAGVTQTPRYLIKTRGQQVTLSCSPISGHRSVSWYQQTPGQGLQFLFEYFSETQRNKGNFPGRFSGRQFSNSRSEMNVSTLELGDSALYLCASSLGTGRGDTQYFGPGTRLTVL.